Below, 20 T cell receptor beta chains from the same sample are listed, as sequenced in a study of blood T cells in healthy people across ages. The authors ran a second PCR of about 6 to 12 cycles using a sample-barcoded 5' primer and a J-beta primer mix. TCRdb ran MiXCR on the 5' RACE reads and lists one entry per CDR3 protein. The table has about 930,000 distinct CDR3 sequences, 25% to 30% seen once. The data were also submitted as part of a second study, on T cells of mothers and their children.

The sample taken for sequencing was blood. The receptors shown here come from a woman aged 40-49 years in good health.

This clonotype was picked up one time. V and J are TRBV5-1 and TRBJ2-5, with TRBD2 as a possible D gene (6 bases). Between the trimmed V and J ends, which lost 4 bases and 7 bases, there was a span of 14 bases. This CDR3 is built from 13 residues. Per germline, CDR1 SGHRS and CDR2 YFSETQ. The CDR3 DNA is TGCGCCAGCAGCCCCGGAGGGCCGGGGACCCAGTACTTC. Protein sequence: CASSPGGPGTQYF.

The table lists this clonotype with many counts. This chain joins TRBV6-2 or TRBV6-3 and TRBJ2-7; the match to TRBD2 covers 12 bases. The germline CDR1 and CDR2 sequences are MNHEY and SVGEGT. V shed 5 bases and J 0 bases; nucleotides not matched to a gene: 8. The CDR3 sequence is 17 residues long. CDR3 in DNA: TGTGCCAGCAGTACCCGGACTAGCGGGGCTAGCTCCTACGAGCAGTACTTC. As protein: CASSTRTSGASSYEQYF.

As to this clonotype: A much larger clone sits a single nucleotide away, making a read error possible. The V and J genes are TRBV9 and TRBJ2-6; the match to TRBD2 covers 8 bases. The CDR3 contains 14 residues. Germline CDR1 and CDR2: SGDLS and YYNGEE. The CDR3 protein is CASSLAAGANVPTF. The CDR3 coding sequence is TGTGCCAGCAGCCTAGCAGCGGGGGCCAACGTCCCGACTTTC.

A few counts support this clonotype. This sequence joins TRBV3-1 and TRBJ2-7; 7 nucleotides agree with TRBD2. CDR3 length: 14 residues. Trimming at V came to 8 bases and at J to 2 bases, leaving 9 bases not matched to a gene. CDR1 and CDR2 from the germline V gene are LGHDT and YNNKEL (reference sequence). The CDR3 loop reads CASFGEGRTYEQYF. CDR3 coding DNA: TGTGCCAGCTTTGGGGAGGGGCGCACCTACGAGCAGTACTTC.

This clonotype was picked up many times. V and J are TRBV5-5 and TRBJ1-5, with 7 bases identical to TRBD1. J gave up 3 bases and V 0 bases, and 3 bases lay outside the gene matches. Germline V CDR1 and CDR2: SGHKS, YYEKEE (reference sequence). The CDR3 is 15 residues long. Here the CDR3 reads CASSLGDSFNQPQHF. In DNA, the CDR3 is TGTGCCAGCAGCTTGGGGGACAGCTTCAATCAGCCCCAGCATTTT.

This clonotype turned up a few times. This sequence joins TRBV28 and TRBJ1-1, with no clear D. This CDR3 has 16 residues. CDR1 and CDR2 (germline): MDHEN, SYDVKM. Trimming removed 6 bases at V and 6 bases at J, with 23 bases between. CDR3 loop: CASRTRGSGRTAEAFF. CDR3 DNA: TGTGCCAGCAGAACACGAGGGTCAGGCAGAACGGCTGAAGCTTTCTTT.

This clonotype has just one count. V and J are TRBV28 and TRBJ2-4; TRBD1 agrees at 7 bases. The V and J ends lost 6 bases and 13 bases, in that order; junction bases with no gene match: 18. Germline V gene sequence: CDR1 MDHEN, CDR2 SYDVKM. CDR3 length: 15 amino acids. CDR3 amino acids: CASRPGTVARYRQYF. The CDR3 DNA is TGTGCCAGCAGACCGGGGACAGTCGCCCGTTACCGGCAGTACTTC.

In its sample, this clonotype was seen once. The chain couples TRBV3-1 to TRBJ2-7; 10 bases align to TRBD2. V shed 3 bases and J 6 bases; nucleotides not matched to a gene: 14. CDR1 LGHDT and CDR2 YNNKEL come from the germline V gene (reference sequence). CDR3 length equals 17 residues. The CDR3 nucleotides read TGTGCCAGCAGCCACAGTCTAGCGGGAGTATCTTTCTTCGAGCAGTACTTC. Protein product: CASSHSLAGVSFFEQYF.

This chain uses TRBV28 with TRBJ2-7; D may match TRBD1 or TRBD2 (6 bases each). In germline, CDR1 is MDHEN, CDR2 SYDVKM. The CDR3 runs to 12 residues. Between the trimmed V and J ends, which lost 11 bases and 4 bases, there was a span of 15 bases. The CDR3 coding sequence is TGTGCCGGAGGGGGTGCGGGGTACGAGCAGTACTTC. Its translation: CAGGGAGYEQYF.

This clonotype was recorded at least ten times. The chain joins TRBV5-1 to TRBJ2-2; TRBD1 agrees at 9 bases. The germline gives CDR1 SGHRS, CDR2 YFSETQ. Losses at the gene ends were 0 bases for V and 1 base for J; bases not matched to a gene: 10. The CDR3 runs to 19 residues. The CDR3 here is CASSLVTLQGARNTGELFF. In DNA form, the CDR3 reads TGCGCCAGCAGCTTGGTGACCCTACAGGGGGCAAGGAACACCGGGGAGCTGTTTTTT.

V gene TRBV6-2 or TRBV6-3 combines with J gene TRBJ2-1; 7 bases map to TRBD2. The CDR3 totals 18 residues. Germline assignment: CDR1 MNHEY and CDR2 SVGEGT. The junction had 17 bases not matched to a gene; V was cut back by 6 bases and J by 3 bases. The CDR3 sequence is CASRHNPRGVAGYNEQFF. CDR3 nucleotide sequence: TGTGCCAGCAGACATAACCCTCGCGGGGTAGCGGGCTACAATGAGCAGTTCTTC.

This chain joins TRBV3-1 and TRBJ2-7, with D perhaps TRBD2 (6 bases). The CDR3 has 15 amino acids. CDR1 and CDR2 (germline): LGHDT, YNNKEL (reference sequence). The V gene lost 0 bases and the J gene lost 5 bases, with 14 bases spanning the gap. As DNA, the CDR3 is TGTGCCAGCAGCCAAGATTGGTTAGGAGGGGACGAGCAGTACTTC. Translating gives CASSQDWLGGDEQYF.

About this clonotype: This could be a read error, since a much larger clone is one nucleotide away. V is TRBV6-5 and J is TRBJ2-7; no firm D call. This CDR3 contains 12 residues. CDR1 and CDR2 from the germline V gene are MNHEY and SVGAGI. V was clipped by 7 bases and J by 2 bases, with 9 bases between them. The chain's CDR3 is CASKAQTYEQYF. The CDR3 nucleotides are TGTGCCAGCAAGGCACAAACCTACGAGCAGTACTTC.

CDR3 nucleotides: TGTGCCAGCAGAGGTATCTCGGGACCCTCCTACGAGCAGTACTTC. Its translation: CASRGISGPSYEQYF. The V call is TRBV28, the J call TRBJ2-7, with D tentatively TRBD1 or TRBD2 (5 bases each). V lost 6 bases to trimming and J lost 0 bases, with 15 bases between them. The germline V gene has CDR1 MDHEN and CDR2 SYDVKM. The CDR3 loop spans 15 amino acids.

A few counts support this clonotype. This may be a read error: a much more frequent sequence differs by one nucleotide. The chain uses TRBV29-1 and TRBJ2-1, with TRBD1 matching over 7 bases. The CDR3 loop spans 15 amino acids. Germline V CDR1 and CDR2: SQVTM, ANQGSEA. The V and J ends lost 3 bases and 1 base, in that order; junction bases with no gene match: 6. In DNA, the CDR3 is TGCAGCGTTGACAAGACAGGGAAGTCCTACAATGAGCAGTTCTTC. This translates into CSVDKTGKSYNEQFF.

This chain connects TRBV7-9 to TRBJ2-2; a weak D match, TRBD1 (6 bases). Germline V gene sequence: CDR1 SEHNR, CDR2 FQNEAQ (reference sequence). The V and J ends lost 5 bases and 4 bases respectively, with 17 bases between them. The CDR3 is made up of 16 amino acids. In nucleotides, the CDR3 is TGTGCCAGCAGCGATACCCGGGACACCAGCACCGGGGAGCTGTTTTTT. Encoded protein: CASSDTRDTSTGELFF.

This clonotype was seen more than once but under ten times. The chain joins TRBV10-2 to TRBJ2-7, with D maybe TRBD2 (6 bases). CDR1 and CDR2 (germline): WSHSY, SAAADI. V dropped 3 bases and J dropped 2 bases, with 11 bases sitting between them. This CDR3 has 14 residues. The CDR3 DNA reads TGCGCCAGCAGTGAAGGGCGGACTACCTACGAGCAGTACTTC. Amino acid sequence: CASSEGRTTYEQYF.

The rearrangement joins TRBV30 to TRBJ2-2; TRBD1 might be the D (6 bases). The CDR3 loop spans 15 amino acids. CDR1 is GTSNPN, CDR2 SVGIG, per germline (reference sequence). V shed 0 bases and J shed 3 bases, with 11 bases lying between them. CDR3 bases: TGTGCCTGGAGTGTACGAACAGGGTACACCGGGGAGCTGTTTTTT. This codes for CAWSVRTGYTGELFF.

The V gene is TRBV21-1, the J gene TRBJ2-3. TRBV21-1 counts as a pseudogene. The CDR3 loop spans 12 amino acids. CDR3: CASSTRYDTQYF. For the CDR3, the DNA is TGTGCCAGCAGCACCCGTTACGATACGCAGTATTTT.

This clonotype was seen more than once but under ten times. A read error may explain this, as a much larger clone is one base away. The V and J genes are TRBV20-1 and TRBJ2-7; TRBD1 or TRBD2 may be the D gene (5 bases each). This CDR3 has 11 amino acids. The germline V gene has CDR1 DFQATT and CDR2 SNEGSKA (reference sequence). CDR3 in DNA: TGCAGGGCTAGGGGAGACCGCGAGCAGTACTTC. It codes for CRARGDREQYF.